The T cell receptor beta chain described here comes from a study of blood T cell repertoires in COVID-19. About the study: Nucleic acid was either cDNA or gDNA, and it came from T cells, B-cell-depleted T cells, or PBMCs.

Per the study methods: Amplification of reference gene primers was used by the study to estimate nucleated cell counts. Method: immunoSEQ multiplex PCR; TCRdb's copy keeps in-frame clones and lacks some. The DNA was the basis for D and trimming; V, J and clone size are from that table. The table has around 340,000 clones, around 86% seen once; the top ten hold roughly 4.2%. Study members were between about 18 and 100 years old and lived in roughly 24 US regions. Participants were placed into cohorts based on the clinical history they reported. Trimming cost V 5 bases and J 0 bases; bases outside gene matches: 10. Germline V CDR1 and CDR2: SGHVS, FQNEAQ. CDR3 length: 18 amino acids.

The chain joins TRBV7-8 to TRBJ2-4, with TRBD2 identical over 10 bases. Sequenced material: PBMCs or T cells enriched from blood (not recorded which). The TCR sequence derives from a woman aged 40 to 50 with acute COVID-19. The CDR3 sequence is CASSQSGGAGRAKNIQYF. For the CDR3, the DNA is TGTGCCAGCAGCCAAAGCGGGGGGGCCGGTCGAGCCAAAAACATTCAGTACTTC.